Below, one T cell receptor beta chain is given with its context. Its antigen is currently unknown. A multiplex PCR was run with 60 Vbeta primers and 13 Jbeta primers. The table came from immunoSEQ multiplex PCR; TCRdb's copy has only in-frame clones and leaves some out. The data show over 60,000 clones, 65% to 70% seen once. The sample belongs to a study of cytomegalovirus exposure and HLA in healthy donors. Study-wide background: Researchers found that more than 70% of some 400 genotyped donors fell within the Caucasian-associated ancestry cluster.

The CDR3 is made up of 13 amino acids. The ends were cut back, 4 bases at V and 5 bases at J, with 12 bases in the middle. Germline V gives CDR1 SGHDT, CDR2 YYEEEE. General study findings and limits: A reported reduction in N-insertions relative to the roughly 710-donor mean was seen in an Asian-associated ancestry cluster in a later analysis. Earlier analysis found most TCR beta V segments productive about 87% or about 30% of the time.

The chain links TRBV5-6 to TRBJ2-5, with D tentatively TRBD2 (6 bases). Specimen: PBMCs. The receptor was isolated from a male donor in good health and CMV-seropositive. The CDR3 bases are TGTGCCAGCAGCCGGCGGGGCTCGGAGACCCAGTACTTC. This gives the protein CASSRRGSETQYF. Complete variable domain (other parts from reference TRBV5-6 and TRBJ2-5): DAGVTQSPTHLIKTRGQQVTLRCSPKSGHDTVSWYQQALGQGPQFIFQYYEEEERQRGNFPDRFSGHQFPNYSSELNVNALLLGDSALYLCASSRRGSETQYFGPGTRLLVL.